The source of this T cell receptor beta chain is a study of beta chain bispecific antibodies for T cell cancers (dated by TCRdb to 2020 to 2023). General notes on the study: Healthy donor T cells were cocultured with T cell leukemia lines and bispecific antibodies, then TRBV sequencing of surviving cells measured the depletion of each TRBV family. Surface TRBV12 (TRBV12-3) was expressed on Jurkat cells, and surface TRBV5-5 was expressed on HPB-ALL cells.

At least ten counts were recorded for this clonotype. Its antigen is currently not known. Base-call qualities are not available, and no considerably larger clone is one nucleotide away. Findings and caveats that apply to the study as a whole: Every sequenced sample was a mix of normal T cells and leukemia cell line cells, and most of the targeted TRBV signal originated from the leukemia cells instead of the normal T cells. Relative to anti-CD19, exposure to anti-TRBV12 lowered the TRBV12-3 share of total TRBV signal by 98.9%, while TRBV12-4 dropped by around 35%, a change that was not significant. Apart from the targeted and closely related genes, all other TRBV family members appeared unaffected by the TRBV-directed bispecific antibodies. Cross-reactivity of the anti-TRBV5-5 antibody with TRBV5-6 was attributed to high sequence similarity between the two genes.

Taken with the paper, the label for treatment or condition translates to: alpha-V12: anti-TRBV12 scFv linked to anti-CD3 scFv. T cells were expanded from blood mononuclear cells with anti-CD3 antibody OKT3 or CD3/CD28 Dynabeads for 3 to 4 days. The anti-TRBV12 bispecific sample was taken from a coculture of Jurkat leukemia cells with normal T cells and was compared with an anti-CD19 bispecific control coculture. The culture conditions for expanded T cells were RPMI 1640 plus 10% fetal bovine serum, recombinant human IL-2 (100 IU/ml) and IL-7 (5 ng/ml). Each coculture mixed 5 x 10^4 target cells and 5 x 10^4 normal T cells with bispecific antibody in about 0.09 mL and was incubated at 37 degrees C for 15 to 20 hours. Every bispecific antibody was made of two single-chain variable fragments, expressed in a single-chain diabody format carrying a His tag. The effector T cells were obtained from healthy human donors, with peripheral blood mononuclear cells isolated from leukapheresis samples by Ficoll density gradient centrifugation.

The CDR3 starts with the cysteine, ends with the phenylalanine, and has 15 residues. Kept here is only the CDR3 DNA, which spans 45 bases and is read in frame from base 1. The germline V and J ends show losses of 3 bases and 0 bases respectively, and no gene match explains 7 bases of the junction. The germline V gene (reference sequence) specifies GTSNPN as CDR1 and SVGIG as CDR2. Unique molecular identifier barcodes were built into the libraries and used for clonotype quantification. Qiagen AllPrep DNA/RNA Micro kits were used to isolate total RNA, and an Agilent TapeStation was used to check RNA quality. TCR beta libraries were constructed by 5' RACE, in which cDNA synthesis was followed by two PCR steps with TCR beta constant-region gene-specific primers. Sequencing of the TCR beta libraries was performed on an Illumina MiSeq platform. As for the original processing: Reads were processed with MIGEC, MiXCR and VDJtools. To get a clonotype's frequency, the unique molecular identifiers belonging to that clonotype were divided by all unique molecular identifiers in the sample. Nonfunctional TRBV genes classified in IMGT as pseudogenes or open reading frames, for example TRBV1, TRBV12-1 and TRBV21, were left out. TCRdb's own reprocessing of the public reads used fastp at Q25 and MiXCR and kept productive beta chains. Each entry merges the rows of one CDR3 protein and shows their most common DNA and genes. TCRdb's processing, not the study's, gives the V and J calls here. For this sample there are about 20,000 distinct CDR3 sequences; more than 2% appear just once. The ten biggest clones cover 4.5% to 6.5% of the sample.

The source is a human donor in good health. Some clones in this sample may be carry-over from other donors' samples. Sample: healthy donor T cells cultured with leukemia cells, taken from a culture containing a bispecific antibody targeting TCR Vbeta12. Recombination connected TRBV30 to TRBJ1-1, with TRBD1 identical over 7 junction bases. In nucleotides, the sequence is TGTGCCTGGAGCCTAGGGACAGCCATGAACACTGAAGCTTTCTTT. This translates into CAWSLGTAMNTEAFF.